The 23 T cell receptor beta chains in this list originate from one sample, sequenced in a study of cytomegalovirus exposure and HLA in healthy donors (dated 2017 in TCRdb). The library was generated by the immunoSEQ multiplex PCR assay. A mixture of 60 forward primers for TCR Vbeta segments and 13 reverse primers for TCR Jbeta segments was used in the multiplex PCR. TCRdb mirrors the immuneACCESS table, restricted to in-frame sequences. Some clones are absent from its copies; in checked studies, under half trace to an unresolved V gene, and the reason for the others is unknown. The sample data list about 89,000 clones, and about 80% of these were observed just once. The ten largest clones represent more than 1.3% of the sample. The source material was PBMCs. The receptors come from a male donor in good health and CMV-seronegative.

The rearrangement uses TRBV10-3 and TRBJ2-7, with 7 bases fitting TRBD2. The germline CDR1 and CDR2 sequences are ENHRY and SYGVKD. Germline trimming cut 10 bases from V and 2 bases from J; bases unmatched to any gene: 5. The CDR3 is made up of 12 amino acids. CDR3 loop: CATTAGTYEQYF. Here the CDR3 DNA reads TGTGCCACAACAGCGGGGACCTACGAGCAGTACTTC.

Regarding this clone: Compared with germline, one end of the junction differs, possibly owing to a read error. The gene calls are TRBV6-1 and TRBJ2-7; maybe TRBD1 (7 bases). The CDR3 runs to 14 residues. Germline lookup yields CDR1 MNHNS and CDR2 SASEGT. CDR3 loop: CAGSGGTAIYEQYF. The CDR3 coding sequence is TGTGCCGGCAGTGGCGGGACAGCCATTTACGAGCAGTACTTC.

V and J are TRBV7-8 and TRBJ1-4, with D possibly being TRBD1 (6 bases). CDR1 SGHVS and CDR2 FQNEAQ come from the germline V gene. The CDR3 is 15 residues long. Trimming took 5 bases from V and 4 from J, leaving 14 bases between them. The CDR3 protein is CASSGGGRYNEKLFF. CDR3 bases: TGTGCCAGCAGCGGGGGGGGGCGGTATAATGAAAAACTGTTTTTT. The entire variable domain, with the rest obtained from reference TRBV7-8 and TRBJ1-4, is as follows: GAGVSQSPRYKVAKRGQDVALRCDPISGHVSLFWYQQALGQGPEFLTYFQNEAQLDKSGLPSDRFFAERPEGSVSTLKIQRTQQEDSAVYLCASSGGGRYNEKLFFGSGTQLSVL.

The chain is built from TRBV9 and TRBJ2-1; a weak D match, TRBD1 (5 bases). The V gene's germline CDR1 is SGDLS and CDR2 YYNGEE. The CDR3 sequence is 15 residues long. Trimming removed 4 bases at V and 9 bases at J, with 20 bases between. CDR3 residues: CASSFLGLPQGEQFF. CDR3 sequence (DNA): TGTGCCAGCAGCTTCCTCGGCCTCCCCCAGGGTGAGCAGTTCTTC.

This clone showed up just once. The chain couples TRBV6-5 to TRBJ1-1; possibly TRBD1 for D (5 bases). Germline CDR1 and CDR2: MNHEY and SVGAGI. The CDR3 spans 13 residues. Trimming removed 4 bases at V and 8 bases at J, with 14 bases between. The DNA for the CDR3 is TGTGCCAGCAGTTTGGGGAAATCAGGGGAAGCTTTCTTT. Its protein product is CASSLGKSGEAFF.

Only a few counts were recorded for this clone. In DNA form, the CDR3 reads TGTGCCAGTAGTATGACGGGGACCTACGAGCAGTACTTC. Residues: CASSMTGTYEQYF. The chain joins TRBV19 to TRBJ2-7; tentatively, D is TRBD2 (5 bases). The CDR3 is 13 residues long. The V end lost 3 bases, the J end lost 2 bases, and 8 bases lay between the germline ends. Germline CDR1 LNHDA, CDR2 SQIVND (reference sequence).

The chain uses TRBV7-9 and TRBJ1-1; TRBD1 is a possible D gene (6 bases). The CDR3 consists of 16 residues. Germline lookup yields CDR1 SEHNR and CDR2 FQNEAQ (reference sequence). Trimming shortened V by 10 bases and J by 1 base, and 22 bases separated the two germline ends. CDR3 sequence (DNA): TGTGCCACCCCGCCCACAGGGCTTCGAGGGAACACTGAAGCTTTCTTT. It yields the protein CATPPTGLRGNTEAFF.

V gene TRBV5-1 combines with J gene TRBJ2-7, with D perhaps TRBD1 (6 bases). Deletions cut 4 bases from V and 4 bases from J, with 15 bases between. CDR1 SGHRS and CDR2 YFSETQ come from the germline V gene. CDR3 length equals 14 residues. CDR3 sequence: CASSVTGPTYEQYF. The CDR3 coding sequence is TGCGCCAGCAGCGTGACAGGTCCGACGTACGAGCAGTACTTC.

The V call is TRBV7-2, the J call TRBJ2-2; maybe TRBD1 (5 bases). From germline, CDR1 is SGHTA and CDR2 FQGNSA. The CDR3 has 13 residues. Trimming left V 5 bases short and J 5 bases short, with 9 bases between. The CDR3 sequence is CASSPRTTGELFF. Here the CDR3 DNA reads TGTGCCAGCAGCCCGCGGACAACCGGGGAGCTGTTTTTT.

This clone has more than one count but fewer than ten. The V call is TRBV7-2, the J call TRBJ2-7, with 8 bases that match TRBD1. This CDR3 has 19 residues. Trimming at V came to 3 bases and at J to 3 bases, leaving 19 bases not matched to a gene. Germline V gene sequence: CDR1 SGHTA, CDR2 FQGNSA. The CDR3 spells CASSFFLGGLGTGRYEQYF. The CDR3 DNA follows: TGTGCCAGCAGCTTCTTTTTGGGCGGGCTCGGGACAGGCCGCTACGAGCAGTACTTC.

The chain has TRBV19 and TRBJ1-4, with 8 bases fitting TRBD1. Trimming at V came to 4 bases and at J to 6 bases, leaving 4 bases not matched to a gene. Per germline, CDR1 LNHDA and CDR2 SQIVND (reference sequence). The CDR3 has 14 amino acids. This CDR3 is CASSNRGGYEKLFF. The DNA of the CDR3 is TGTGCCAGTAGTAACAGGGGGGGATATGAAAAACTGTTTTTT. The whole variable domain, remainder taken from reference TRBV19 and TRBJ1-4, is DGGITQSPKYLFRKEGQNVTLSCEQNLNHDAMYWYRQDPGQGLRLIYYSQIVNDFQKGDIAEGYSVSREKKESFPLTVTSAQKNPTAFYLCASSNRGGYEKLFFGSGTQLSVL.

The chain is built from TRBV11-2 and TRBJ1-2; unclear D gene. This CDR3 is 13 amino acids long. The ends were cut back, 3 bases at V and 7 bases at J, with 12 bases in the middle. Germline lookup yields CDR1 SGHAT and CDR2 FQNNGV. The CDR3 DNA reads TGTGCCAGCAGCTTTGAGAGGTCTGGTGGCTACACCTTC. It is translated as CASSFERSGGYTF.

V is TRBV18 and J is TRBJ2-5; D perhaps matches TRBD1 (7 bases). CDR1 and CDR2 from the germline V gene are KGHSH and LQKENI. V lost 3 bases, J lost 4 bases, and 12 bases lay in between. The CDR3 loop spans 14 amino acids. As DNA, the CDR3 is TGTGCCAGCTCACCGCGGGGACAGCCAGAGACCCAGTACTTC. Its translation: CASSPRGQPETQYF.

The J gene is TRBJ2-5, the V gene TRBV19, with TRBD1 matching over 7 bases. This CDR3 is built from 14 residues. Germline V gene sequence: CDR1 LNHDA, CDR2 SQIVND (reference sequence). V shed 5 bases, J shed 2 bases, and the junction held 5 bases outside the gene matches. CDR3 nucleotide sequence: TGTGCCAGTAGTCCCACAGGGGCGCAAGAGACCCAGTACTTC. Translation gives CASSPTGAQETQYF.

The V gene is TRBV27, the J gene TRBJ2-7; 7 bases fit TRBD2. The CDR3 extends over 17 amino acids. Trimming cost V 2 bases and J 7 bases; bases outside gene matches: 17. Germline V gene data show CDR1 as MNHEY and CDR2 as SMNVEV (reference sequence). The CDR3 sequence is CASSLRRLAVPRGEQYF. In nucleotides, the CDR3 is TGTGCCAGCAGTTTACGGCGGCTAGCGGTACCTAGGGGTGAGCAGTACTTC.

The chain joins TRBV27 to TRBJ2-7; possible D gene TRBD2, 6 bases. Trimming took off 0 bases at V and 4 bases at J, with 10 bases between the two ends. The CDR3 covers 14 residues. Per the germline V gene, CDR1 is MNHEY and CDR2 is SMNVEV (reference sequence). In nucleotides, the CDR3 is TGTGCCAGCAGTTTATCGGAGGAGGGATACGAGCAGTACTTC. Residues: CASSLSEEGYEQYF.

The chain uses TRBV19 and TRBJ2-2, with 8 bases fitting TRBD2. V lost 5 bases, J lost 7 bases, and 12 bases stayed unmatched. CDR1 and CDR2 from the germline V gene are LNHDA and SQIVND (reference sequence). This CDR3 comprises 16 residues. The CDR3 protein is CASSSRPRGGGGELFF. As DNA, the CDR3 is TGTGCCAGTAGTTCCCGTCCCCGGGGGGGCGGCGGGGAGCTGTTTTTT.

The rearrangement links TRBV14 to TRBJ2-5; TRBD1 might be the D (5 bases). V lost 2 bases and J lost 4, with 11 bases in between. This CDR3 contains 14 residues. The germline V gene encodes CDR1 SGHDN and CDR2 FVKESK. Written as DNA, the CDR3 is TGTGCCAGCAGCCAAAACAAGGGGCCAGAGACCCAGTACTTC. Amino acids: CASSQNKGPETQYF.

The V and J genes are TRBV5-6 and TRBJ1-4; maybe TRBD1 (6 bases). V was trimmed by 5 bases and J by 5 bases, leaving 10 bases between them. The CDR3 is made up of 13 amino acids. From germline, CDR1 is SGHDT and CDR2 YYEEEE. The CDR3 spells CASRGQLNEKLFF. DNA for the CDR3: TGTGCCAGCAGAGGACAGCTAAATGAAAAACTGTTTTTT.

This sequence joins TRBV5-1 and TRBJ2-5, with 7 bases fitting TRBD2. Trimming cost V 0 bases and J 1 base; bases outside gene matches: 0. The germline V gene has CDR1 SGHRS and CDR2 YFSETQ. The CDR3 length is 14 residues. The CDR3 DNA reads as TGCGCCAGCAGCTTGGGGACTAGCCAAGAGACCCAGTACTTC. Amino acid sequence: CASSLGTSQETQYF.

The chain couples TRBV11-1 to TRBJ1-5; D might be TRBD1 (5 bases). The CDR3 consists of 13 residues. Trimming cost V 5 bases and J 3 bases, with 8 bases left between them. Germline CDR1 SGHAT, CDR2 FQDESV (reference sequence). The CDR3 is CASSPGLNQPQHF. The CDR3 bases are TGTGCCAGCAGCCCAGGGCTCAATCAGCCCCAGCATTTT.

The CDR3, as DNA: TGTGCCAGCAGCGCGAGACTAGCGGGAGGGGAATACAATGAGCAGTTCTTC. This encodes CASSARLAGGEYNEQFF. This chain links TRBV9 with TRBJ2-1, with 14 nucleotides matching TRBD2. Germline V gene sequence: CDR1 SGDLS, CDR2 YYNGEE. The CDR3 sequence is 17 residues long. The V and J ends lost 3 bases and 4 bases, in that order; junction bases with no gene match: 6.

J is TRBJ1-1 and V is TRBV5-1, with D tentatively TRBD1 (5 bases). The germline CDR1 and CDR2 sequences are SGHRS and YFSETQ. V was shortened by 1 base and J by 0 bases, with 13 bases between the two germline ends. The CDR3 runs 16 residues. DNA of the CDR3: TGCGCCAGCAGCTTGTCAACAGGTCCGATGAACACTGAAGCTTTCTTT. Translation gives CASSLSTGPMNTEAFF. Combining the CDR3 with reference TRBV5-1 and TRBJ1-1 gives the whole variable domain KAGVTQTPRYLIKTRGQQVTLSCSPISGHRSVSWYQQTPGQGLQFLFEYFSETQRNKGNFPGRFSGRQFSNSRSEMNVSTLELGDSALYLCASSLSTGPMNTEAFFGQGTRLTVV.